The 18 T cell receptor beta chains below were found in one sample sequenced in a study of blood T cell repertoires in COVID-19 (TCRdb year 2020). Library generation was performed with the immunoSEQ multiplex PCR assay. TCRdb mirrors the immuneACCESS table, restricted to in-frame sequences. Some clones are absent from its copies; in checked studies, under half trace to an unresolved V gene, and the reason for the others is unknown. In this sample the table shows about 220,000 clones, roughly 84% of which occur a single time. About 20% of the sample is in the top ten clones. The specimen sequenced was peripheral blood. The receptors were sampled from a man aged 25-45 years with active or convalescent COVID-19.

The chain links TRBV5-6 to TRBJ1-4; 7 bases match TRBD1. This CDR3 contains 14 residues. The germline V gene has CDR1 SGHDT and CDR2 YYEEEE. With 5 bases clipped from V and 5 bases from J, the junction kept 6 bases outside the gene matches. The CDR3 protein is CASRRTGENEKLFF. The CDR3 DNA reads as TGTGCCAGCAGGAGGACAGGCGAAAATGAAAAACTGTTTTTT.

The gene calls are TRBV9 and TRBJ1-2; D gene unclear. V lost 5 bases, J lost 8 bases, and 16 bases lay in between. Germline loops: CDR1 SGDLS, CDR2 YYNGEE. This CDR3 is 13 amino acids long. The CDR3 region is CASSFRLSGGYTF. CDR3 nucleotide sequence: TGTGCCAGCAGTTTTCGACTGAGCGGAGGCTACACCTTC.

The chain recombines TRBV15 with TRBJ2-1; TRBD1 matches 9 bases. Losses at the gene ends were 3 bases for V and 2 bases for J; bases not matched to a gene: 5. The CDR3 has 16 residues. CDR1 is LNHNV and CDR2 is YYDKDF in the germline V gene (reference sequence). The CDR3 is CATSSPTGGTYNEQFF. In nucleotides, the CDR3 is TGTGCCACCAGCAGCCCGACAGGGGGGACCTACAATGAGCAGTTCTTC.

The chain is built from TRBV4-1 and TRBJ1-2, with a tentative D call TRBD1 (6 bases). Trimming left V 6 bases short and J 4 bases short, with 12 bases between. CDR1 is MGHRA, CDR2 YSYEKL, per germline. This CDR3 is 13 amino acids long. The CDR3 DNA reads as TGCGCCAGCAGGGGCGTGGGGGCCTATGGCTACACCTTC. Encoded protein: CASRGVGAYGYTF.

The chain is built from TRBV28 and TRBJ1-1; no reliable D call. CDR1 is MDHEN, CDR2 SYDVKM, per germline. V was clipped by 7 bases and J by 5 bases, with 8 bases between them. The CDR3 runs to 11 residues. Written as DNA, the CDR3 is TGTGCCAGCACGAGGGTGACTGAAGCTTTCTTT. It translates to CASTRVTEAFF.

The chain has TRBV19 and TRBJ1-2; D remains unclear. The CDR3 has 14 residues. The germline gives CDR1 LNHDA, CDR2 SQIVND (reference sequence). The V end lost 5 bases, the J end lost 7 bases, and 17 bases lay between the germline ends. CDR3: CASSVSVGSLGYTF. CDR3 in DNA: TGTGCCAGTAGTGTCAGCGTCGGATCCCTTGGCTACACCTTC.

This clone was seen more than once but under ten times. The chain employs TRBV11-2 and TRBJ2-1; 9 nucleotides match TRBD2. J lost 5 bases, V lost 1 base, and 3 bases had no gene match. Germline V gene sequence: CDR1 SGHAT, CDR2 FQNNGV. The CDR3 extends over 15 amino acids. The CDR3 region is CASSLGLAENNEQFF. The CDR3 nucleotides read TGTGCCAGCAGCTTAGGACTAGCGGAAAACAATGAGCAGTTCTTC.

This sequence joins TRBV6-5 and TRBJ1-1; TRBD1 is a possible D gene (5 bases). CDR1 is MNHEY and CDR2 is SVGAGI in the germline V gene. The CDR3 has 13 residues. The ends were cut back, 6 bases at V and 5 bases at J, with 13 bases in the middle. CDR3 sequence (DNA): TGTGCCAGCAGAGGGGTGGGGCGGACTGAAGCTTTCTTT. It yields the protein CASRGVGRTEAFF.

V gene TRBV6-2 or TRBV6-3 combines with J gene TRBJ2-7; TRBD2 matches at 14 bases. The CDR3 runs 15 residues. Germline CDR1 and CDR2: MNHEY and SVGEGT. With V trimmed by 5 bases and J by 5 bases, 5 bases remained unmatched. The CDR3 here is CASSTGTSGSDEQYF. The CDR3, as DNA: TGTGCCAGCAGTACCGGGACTAGCGGGAGCGACGAGCAGTACTTC.

V and J are TRBV7-8 and TRBJ2-3; D is possibly TRBD1 (6 bases). The V gene lost 2 bases and the J gene lost 1 base, with 13 bases spanning the gap. In germline, CDR1 is SGHVS, CDR2 FQNEAQ. The CDR3 length is 16 residues. The CDR3 region is CASSLSVGGRTDTQYF. CDR3 coding DNA: TGTGCCAGCAGCTTAAGTGTAGGGGGTCGCACAGATACGCAGTATTTT. Using reference TRBV7-8 and TRBJ2-3 for the parts outside the CDR3, the full variable domain is GAGVSQSPRYKVAKRGQDVALRCDPISGHVSLFWYQQALGQGPEFLTYFQNEAQLDKSGLPSDRFFAERPEGSVSTLKIQRTQQEDSAVYLCASSLSVGGRTDTQYFGPGTRLTVL.

The chain employs TRBV28 and TRBJ2-5; D is undetermined. V lost 2 bases and J 2 bases, leaving 6 bases between the germline ends. CDR3 length: 13 residues. Germline V CDR1 and CDR2: MDHEN, SYDVKM. The DNA of the CDR3 is TGTGCCAGCAGTTTAAGAGTACAAGAGACCCAGTACTTC. Translation: CASSLRVQETQYF.

This chain joins TRBV2 and TRBJ2-1; 13 bases map to TRBD2. From germline, CDR1 is SNHLY and CDR2 FYNNEI. Germline trimming cut 5 bases from V and 9 bases from J; bases unmatched to any gene: 7. The CDR3 contains 15 residues. In DNA, the CDR3 is TGTGCCAGCAGTCGGACTAGCGGGAGCATGTCTGAGCAGTTCTTC. This translates into CASSRTSGSMSEQFF.

The chain joins TRBV7-2 to TRBJ2-3, with no clear D. Germline V lookup: CDR1 SGHTA, CDR2 FQGNSA. Trimming removed 5 bases at V and 0 bases at J, with 12 bases between. The CDR3 runs to 15 residues. CDR3 region: CASSRLPSSTDTQYF. The DNA of the CDR3 is TGTGCCAGCAGCCGGTTGCCCTCTAGCACAGATACGCAGTATTTT.

This chain connects TRBV5-4 to TRBJ2-5; D uncertain. CDR1 SGHNT and CDR2 YYREEE come from the germline V gene (reference sequence). The CDR3 contains 12 residues. V was clipped by 3 bases and J by 5 bases, with 8 bases between them. In DNA form, the CDR3 reads TGTGCCAGCAGCTCACGGTGGGAGACCCAGTACTTC. It translates to CASSSRWETQYF.

This chain joins TRBV28 and TRBJ1-5; no clear D gene. The CDR3 extends over 14 amino acids. Trimming left V 6 bases short and J 6 bases short, with 15 bases between. Germline CDR1 reads MDHEN; CDR2 reads SYDVKM. CDR3 sequence: CASRIGSGVQPQHF. The CDR3 DNA follows: TGTGCCAGCAGAATCGGAAGTGGAGTTCAGCCCCAGCATTTT. The full variable domain, its missing parts supplied by reference TRBV28 and TRBJ1-5, is DVKVTQSSRYLVKRTGEKVFLECVQDMDHENMFWYRQDPGLGLRLIYFSYDVKMKEKGDIPEGYSVSREKKERFSLILESASTNQTSMYLCASRIGSGVQPQHFGDGTRLSIL.

This clone appeared once. This rearrangement joins TRBV20-1 to TRBJ1-1, with unresolved D. V was shortened by 3 bases and J by 5 bases, with 10 bases between the two germline ends. The germline CDR1 and CDR2 sequences are DFQATT and SNEGSKA (reference sequence). The CDR3 is 12 amino acids. CDR3 region: CSASRGRTEAFF. The CDR3 DNA reads TGCAGTGCTAGTCGGGGTCGGACTGAAGCTTTCTTT.

This chain links TRBV4-1 with TRBJ1-2; 9 bases fit TRBD1. The CDR3 sequence is 13 residues long. V shed 4 bases, J shed 5 bases, and the junction held 2 bases outside the gene matches. Germline V gene sequence: CDR1 MGHRA, CDR2 YSYEKL. As DNA, the CDR3 is TGCGCCAGCAGCCCGGACAGGGGTTATGGCTACACCTTC. As protein: CASSPDRGYGYTF.

This chain joins TRBV7-9 and TRBJ2-3; D ambiguous. V was shortened by 5 bases and J by 5 bases, with 8 bases between the two germline ends. Germline assignment: CDR1 SEHNR and CDR2 FQNEAQ (reference sequence). The CDR3 is made up of 12 amino acids. In nucleotides, the CDR3 is TGTGCCAGCAGCCGCATCGGAGATACGCAGTATTTT. It specifies CASSRIGDTQYF.